Sequencing of this TCR beta chain was carried out in a study of cytomegalovirus exposure and HLA in healthy donors. Produced via immunoSEQ multiplex PCR; TCRdb's table is partial and in-frame only. The data contain approximately 110,000 clones, 86% of them seen just once; the ten biggest clones take up 3% to 4%. This CDR3 is 13 amino acids long. CDR1 is PRHDT, CDR2 FYEKMQ, per germline (reference sequence). With respect to this clone: Its antigen is currently unknown. Germline and junction disagree at one end, which may indicate a read error.

Findings and caveats of the study: Cytomegalovirus status was reportedly diagnosed by the classifier with high sensitivity and specificity.

The chain joins TRBV13 to TRBJ2-1; TRBD1 aligns across 9 bases. Source material: PBMCs. This clonotype was sampled from a woman aged 18-29 years in good health and CMV-seropositive. The CDR3: CVSSLGQGNEQFF. CDR3 nucleotides: TGTGTCAGCAGCTTAGGACAGGGGAATGAGCAGTTCTTC.